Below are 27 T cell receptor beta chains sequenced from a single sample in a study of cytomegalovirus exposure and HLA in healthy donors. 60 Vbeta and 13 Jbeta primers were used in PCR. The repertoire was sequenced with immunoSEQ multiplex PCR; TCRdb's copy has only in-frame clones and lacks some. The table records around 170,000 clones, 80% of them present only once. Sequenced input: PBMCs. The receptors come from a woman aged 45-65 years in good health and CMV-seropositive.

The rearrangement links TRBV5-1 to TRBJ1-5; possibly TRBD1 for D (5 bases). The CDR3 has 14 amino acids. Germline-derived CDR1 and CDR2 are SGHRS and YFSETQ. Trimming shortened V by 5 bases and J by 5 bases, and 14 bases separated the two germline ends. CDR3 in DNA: TGCGCCAGCAGGGCGGGGACCTCTGATCAGCCCCAGCATTTT. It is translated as CASRAGTSDQPQHF. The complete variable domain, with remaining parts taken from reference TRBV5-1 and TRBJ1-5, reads KAGVTQTPRYLIKTRGQQVTLSCSPISGHRSVSWYQQTPGQGLQFLFEYFSETQRNKGNFPGRFSGRQFSNSRSEMNVSTLELGDSALYLCASRAGTSDQPQHFGDGTRLSIL.

The CDR3 sequence: CASTLGGYGYTF. The CDR3 nucleotides read TGTGCCAGCACCTTGGGGGGTTACGGCTACACCTTC. V and J are TRBV28 and TRBJ1-2, with D possibly matching TRBD1 (5 bases). The CDR3 runs 12 residues. Germline V CDR1 and CDR2: MDHEN, SYDVKM. V lost 7 bases, J lost 8 bases, and 14 bases lay in between.

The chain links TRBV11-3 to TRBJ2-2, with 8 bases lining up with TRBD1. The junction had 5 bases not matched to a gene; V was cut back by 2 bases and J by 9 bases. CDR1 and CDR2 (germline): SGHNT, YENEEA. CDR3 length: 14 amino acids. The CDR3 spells CASSLQGAGRELFF. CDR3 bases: TGTGCCAGCAGCTTACAGGGGGCAGGGAGGGAGCTGTTTTTT.

CDR3 in amino acids: CASTKEGHRTGNTIYF. CDR3 bases: TGCGCCAGCACTAAAGAGGGTCACCGGACTGGAAACACCATATATTTT. The rearrangement links TRBV5-1 to TRBJ1-3; D is undetermined. There are 16 residues in the CDR3. The V gene's germline CDR1 is SGHRS and CDR2 YFSETQ. V was clipped by 6 bases and J by 2 bases, with 18 bases between them.

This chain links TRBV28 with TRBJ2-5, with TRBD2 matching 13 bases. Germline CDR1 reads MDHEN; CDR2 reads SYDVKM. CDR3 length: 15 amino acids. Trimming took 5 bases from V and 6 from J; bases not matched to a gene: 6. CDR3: CASSLRLAGGKTQYF. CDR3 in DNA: TGTGCCAGCAGTCTCCGACTAGCGGGGGGAAAGACCCAGTACTTC.

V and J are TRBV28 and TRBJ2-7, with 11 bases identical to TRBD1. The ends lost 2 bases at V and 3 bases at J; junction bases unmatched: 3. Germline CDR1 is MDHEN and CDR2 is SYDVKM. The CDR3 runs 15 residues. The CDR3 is CASSLPGQGVYEQYF. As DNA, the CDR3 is TGTGCCAGCAGTTTACCGGGACAGGGGGTCTACGAGCAGTACTTC.

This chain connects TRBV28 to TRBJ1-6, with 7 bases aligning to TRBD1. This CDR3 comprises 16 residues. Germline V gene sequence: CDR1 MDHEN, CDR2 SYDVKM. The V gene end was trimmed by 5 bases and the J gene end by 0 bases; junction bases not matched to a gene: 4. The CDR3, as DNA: TGTGCCAGCAGTCCCAGACAGGGCTCCTATAATTCACCCCTCCACTTT. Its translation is CASSPRQGSYNSPLHF.

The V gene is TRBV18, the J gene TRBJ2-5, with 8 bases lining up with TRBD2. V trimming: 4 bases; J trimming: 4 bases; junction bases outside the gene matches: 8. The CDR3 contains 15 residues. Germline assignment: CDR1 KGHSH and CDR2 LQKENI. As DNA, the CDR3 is TGTGCCAGCTCACTCGTCCGGACTAGCATAGAGACCCAGTACTTC. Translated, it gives CASSLVRTSIETQYF.

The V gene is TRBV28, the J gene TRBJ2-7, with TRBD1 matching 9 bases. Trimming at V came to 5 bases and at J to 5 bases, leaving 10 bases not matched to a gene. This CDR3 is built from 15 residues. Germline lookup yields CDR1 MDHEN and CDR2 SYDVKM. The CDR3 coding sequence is TGTGCCAGCAGTACTTCCGGGACAGGGAGGCACGAGCAGTACTTC. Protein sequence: CASSTSGTGRHEQYF.

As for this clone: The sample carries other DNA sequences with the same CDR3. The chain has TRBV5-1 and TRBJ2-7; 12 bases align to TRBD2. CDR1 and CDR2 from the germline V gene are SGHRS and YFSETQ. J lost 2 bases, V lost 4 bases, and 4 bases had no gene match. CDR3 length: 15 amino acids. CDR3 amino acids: CASSPRTSGTYEQYF. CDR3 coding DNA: TGCGCCAGCAGCCCCCGGACTAGCGGGACCTACGAGCAGTACTTC.

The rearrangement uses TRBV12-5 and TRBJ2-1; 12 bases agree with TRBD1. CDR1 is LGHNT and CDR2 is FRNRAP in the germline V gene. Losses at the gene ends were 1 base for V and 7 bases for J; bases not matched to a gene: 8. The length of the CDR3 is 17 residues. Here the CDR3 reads CASGLAQGQGARNEQFF. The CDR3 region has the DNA TGTGCTAGTGGTTTGGCCCAGGGACAGGGGGCGCGGAATGAGCAGTTCTTC.

The CDR3 bases are TGCGCCAGCAGGGCAATAGCTGGGACTAGGTTTACGAATGAGCAGTTCTTC. As protein: CASRAIAGTRFTNEQFF. The chain links TRBV5-1 to TRBJ2-1, with 8 nucleotides matching TRBD2. The CDR3 is 17 amino acids. J lost 7 bases, V lost 5 bases, and 17 bases had no gene match. The germline V gene has CDR1 SGHRS and CDR2 YFSETQ.

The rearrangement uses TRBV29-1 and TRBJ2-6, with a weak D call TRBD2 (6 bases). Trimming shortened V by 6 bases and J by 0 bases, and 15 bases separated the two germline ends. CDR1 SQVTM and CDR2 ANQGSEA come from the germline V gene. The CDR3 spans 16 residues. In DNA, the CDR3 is TGCAGCGTCCGGGACTGGATTAACTCTGGGGCCAACGTCCTGACTTTC. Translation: CSVRDWINSGANVLTF. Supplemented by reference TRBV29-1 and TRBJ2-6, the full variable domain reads SAVISQKPSRDICQRGTSLTIQCQVDSQVTMMFWYRQQPGQSLTLIATANQGSEATYESGFVIDKFPISRPNLTFSTLTVSNMSPEDSSIYLCSVRDWINSGANVLTFGAGSRLTVL.

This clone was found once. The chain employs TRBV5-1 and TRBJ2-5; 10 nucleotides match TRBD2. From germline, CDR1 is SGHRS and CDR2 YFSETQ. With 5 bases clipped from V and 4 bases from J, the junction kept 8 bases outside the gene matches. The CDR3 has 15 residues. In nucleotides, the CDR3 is TGCGCCAGCAGGGGGTTAGCGGGGGGAGCAGAGACCCAGTACTTC. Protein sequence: CASRGLAGGAETQYF.

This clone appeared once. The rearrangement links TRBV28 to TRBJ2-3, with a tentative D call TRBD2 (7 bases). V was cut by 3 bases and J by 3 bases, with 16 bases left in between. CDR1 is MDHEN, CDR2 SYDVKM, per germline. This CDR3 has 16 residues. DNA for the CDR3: TGTGCCAGCAGTTTTTCATCACGGGGGGCAACAGATACGCAGTATTTT. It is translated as CASSFSSRGATDTQYF.

This chain's CDR3 is CASSLAQGTQYF. The CDR3 nucleotides read TGTGCCAGCAGCTTAGCGCAGGGCACCCAGTACTTC. V is TRBV7-6 and J is TRBJ2-5, with D possibly TRBD1 on 5 matching bases. The CDR3 covers 12 residues. CDR1 and CDR2 (germline): SGHVS, FNYEAQ. The V end lost 0 bases, the J end lost 8 bases, and 7 bases lay between the germline ends.

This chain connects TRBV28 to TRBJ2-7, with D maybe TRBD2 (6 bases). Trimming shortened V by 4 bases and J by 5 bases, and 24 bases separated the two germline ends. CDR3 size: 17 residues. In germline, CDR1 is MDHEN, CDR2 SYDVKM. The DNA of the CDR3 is TGTGCCAGCAGTTACGAATCATCGTACCGGGAGAGTCACGAGCAGTACTTC. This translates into CASSYESSYRESHEQYF.

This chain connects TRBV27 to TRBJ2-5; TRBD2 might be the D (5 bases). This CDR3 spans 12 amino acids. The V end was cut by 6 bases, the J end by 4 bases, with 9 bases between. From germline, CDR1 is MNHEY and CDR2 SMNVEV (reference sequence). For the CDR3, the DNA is TGTGCCAGCAGCCCAGAGGGAGAGACCCAGTACTTC. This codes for CASSPEGETQYF.

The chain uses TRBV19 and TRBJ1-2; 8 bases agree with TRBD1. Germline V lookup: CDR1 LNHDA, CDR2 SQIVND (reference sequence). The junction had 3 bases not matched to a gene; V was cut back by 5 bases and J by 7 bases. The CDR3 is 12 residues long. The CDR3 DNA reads TGTGCCAGTAGTCGGGACAGGACTGGCTACACCTTC. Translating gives CASSRDRTGYTF.

The CDR3 is CASSLELGRAGYTF. CDR3 in DNA: TGTGCCAGCAGCTTAGAATTGGGCAGGGCTGGCTACACCTTC. V usage is TRBV11-2 and J usage is TRBJ1-2; D perhaps matches TRBD1 (5 bases). V dropped 0 bases and J dropped 7 bases, with 12 bases sitting between them. Germline V gene sequence: CDR1 SGHAT, CDR2 FQNNGV. The CDR3 runs to 14 residues.

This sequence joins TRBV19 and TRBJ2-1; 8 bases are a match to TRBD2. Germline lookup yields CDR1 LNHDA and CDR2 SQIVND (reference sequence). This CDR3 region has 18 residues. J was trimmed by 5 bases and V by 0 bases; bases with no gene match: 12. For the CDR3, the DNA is TGTGCCAGTAGTATAGATCACGTCGGCGGGGGGCCGGACAATGAGCAGTTCTTC. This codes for CASSIDHVGGGPDNEQFF. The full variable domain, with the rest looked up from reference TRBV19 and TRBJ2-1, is DGGITQSPKYLFRKEGQNVTLSCEQNLNHDAMYWYRQDPGQGLRLIYYSQIVNDFQKGDIAEGYSVSREKKESFPLTVTSAQKNPTAFYLCASSIDHVGGGPDNEQFFGPGTRLTVL.

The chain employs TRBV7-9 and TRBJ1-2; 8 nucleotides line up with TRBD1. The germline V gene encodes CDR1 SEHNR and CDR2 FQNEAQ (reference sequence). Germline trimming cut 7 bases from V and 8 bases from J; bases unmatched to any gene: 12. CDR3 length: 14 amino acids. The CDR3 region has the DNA TGTGCCAGCACGTTCGGACAGGGATCGGGGGGCTACACCTTC. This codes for CASTFGQGSGGYTF.

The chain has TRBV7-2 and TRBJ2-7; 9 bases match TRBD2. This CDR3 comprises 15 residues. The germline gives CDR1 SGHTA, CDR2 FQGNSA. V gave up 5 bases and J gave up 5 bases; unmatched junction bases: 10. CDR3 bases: TGTGCCAGCAGCCGTACCGGGACTAGCTTAAACGAGCAGTACTTC. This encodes CASSRTGTSLNEQYF.

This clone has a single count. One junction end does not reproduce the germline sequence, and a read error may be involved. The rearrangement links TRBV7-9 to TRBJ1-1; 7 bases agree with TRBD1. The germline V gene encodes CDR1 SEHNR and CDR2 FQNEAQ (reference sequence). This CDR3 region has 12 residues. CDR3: CSSGDRDTEAFF. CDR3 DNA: TGTTCCAGCGGAGACAGGGACACTGAAGCTTTCTTT.

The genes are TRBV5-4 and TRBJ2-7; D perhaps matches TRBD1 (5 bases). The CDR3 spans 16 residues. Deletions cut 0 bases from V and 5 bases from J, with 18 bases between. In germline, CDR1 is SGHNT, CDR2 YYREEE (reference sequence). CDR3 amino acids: CASSLAARQPLNEQYF. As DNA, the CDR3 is TGTGCCAGCAGCTTGGCCGCGAGACAGCCGCTAAACGAGCAGTACTTC.

In DNA, the CDR3 is TGCAGCTCGGGACAGAGCACAGATACGCAGTATTTT. The encoded protein is CSSGQSTDTQYF. This chain joins TRBV29-1 and TRBJ2-3; 7 bases are a match to TRBD1. The CDR3 extends over 12 amino acids. CDR1 and CDR2 (germline): SQVTM, ANQGSEA. The ends lost 8 bases at V and 0 bases at J; junction bases unmatched: 2.

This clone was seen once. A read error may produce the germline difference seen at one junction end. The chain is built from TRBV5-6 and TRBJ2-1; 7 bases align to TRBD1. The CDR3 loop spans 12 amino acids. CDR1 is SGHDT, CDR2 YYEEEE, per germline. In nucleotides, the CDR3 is TGTGCCAGCAGCCGCACCGACAGGGATAGGCTCTTC. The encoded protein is CASSRTDRDRLF. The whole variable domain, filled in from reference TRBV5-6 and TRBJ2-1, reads DAGVTQSPTHLIKTRGQQVTLRCSPKSGHDTVSWYQQALGQGPQFIFQYYEEEERQRGNFPDRFSGHQFPNYSSELNVNALLLGDSALYLCASSRTDRDRLFGPGTRLTVL.